The 24 T cell receptor beta chains below come from one sample, sequenced in a study of cytomegalovirus exposure and HLA in healthy donors. PCR used 60 Vbeta primers and 13 Jbeta primers. Sequencing was performed with immunoSEQ multiplex PCR; in TCRdb, only in-frame clones are kept and a portion is missing. Of just over 150,000 clones listed, 80% to 90% were seen once; the top ten hold approximately 2%. The specimen sequenced was PBMCs. The receptor source for this set is a man between 18 and 29 years old in good health and CMV-seropositive.

The gene calls are TRBV5-1 and TRBJ1-1, with 7 bases identical to TRBD1. This CDR3 is built from 15 residues. Trimming cost V 3 bases and J 2 bases; bases outside gene matches: 7. Germline V gene data show CDR1 as SGHRS and CDR2 as YFSETQ. The CDR3 coding sequence is TGCGCCAGCAGCTACCGACAGGGCTTAAACACTGAAGCTTTCTTT. Residues: CASSYRQGLNTEAFF.

The chain employs TRBV5-5 and TRBJ1-5; D remains ambiguous. The CDR3 is made up of 15 amino acids. Germline lookup yields CDR1 SGHKS and CDR2 YYEKEE (reference sequence). Trimming left V 3 bases short and J 4 bases short, with 14 bases between. CDR3 residues: CASSWGVLVNQPQHF. For the CDR3, the DNA is TGTGCCAGCAGCTGGGGAGTCCTTGTTAATCAGCCCCAGCATTTT.

The CDR3 loop reads CASSTGGGATVRETQYF. The CDR3 nucleotides read TGTGCCAGCAGCACAGGAGGAGGGGCTACGGTTCGAGAGACCCAGTACTTC. The chain joins TRBV9 to TRBJ2-5; possible D gene TRBD2, 6 bases. The CDR3 contains 17 residues. Germline lookup yields CDR1 SGDLS and CDR2 YYNGEE. Trimming left V 4 bases short and J 4 bases short, with 23 bases between.

The chain joins TRBV7-9 to TRBJ1-2; TRBD1 might be the D (6 bases). Per the germline V gene, CDR1 is SEHNR and CDR2 is FQNEAQ (reference sequence). Trimming stripped 1 base from V and 8 bases from J, with 17 bases between. The CDR3 has 15 amino acids. CDR3 in DNA: TGTGCCAGCAGCTTAGAAGGCGGGGGCCGAGAAGGCTACACCTTC. Translation: CASSLEGGGREGYTF.

The genes are TRBV2 and TRBJ2-3; D is ambiguous. The germline V and J ends were trimmed by 4 bases and 2 bases, with 7 bases remaining between them. Looked up from germline, CDR1 is SNHLY and CDR2 is FYNNEI. The length of the CDR3 is 13 residues. CDR3 in amino acids: CASSAQATDTQYF. In DNA form, the CDR3 reads TGTGCCAGCAGTGCCCAAGCCACAGATACGCAGTATTTT.

The chain recombines TRBV19 with TRBJ1-2, with 7 bases matching TRBD1. The CDR3 consists of 15 residues. Germline assignment: CDR1 LNHDA and CDR2 SQIVND (reference sequence). The junction had 7 bases not matched to a gene; V was cut back by 5 bases and J by 1 base. CDR3 region: CASSGDRDSNYGYTF. The CDR3 DNA reads as TGTGCCAGTAGTGGGGACCGGGACAGTAACTATGGCTACACCTTC.

The V and J genes are TRBV27 and TRBJ2-5; D not resolved. V lost 3 bases, J lost 2 bases, and 7 bases lay in between. CDR1 MNHEY and CDR2 SMNVEV come from the germline V gene (reference sequence). The CDR3 extends over 13 amino acids. CDR3: CASSLVTQETQYF. The DNA of the CDR3 is TGTGCCAGCAGTTTGGTAACTCAAGAGACCCAGTACTTC.

The chain's CDR3 is CASSEYAGGYEQYF. CDR3 nucleotides: TGTGCCAGCAGTGAATATGCAGGGGGCTACGAGCAGTACTTC. The rearrangement uses TRBV6-1 and TRBJ2-5, with 7 bases lining up with TRBD1. Gene TRBJ2-7 matches the end of the DNA better, so the J call may be wrong. Looked up from germline, CDR1 is MNHNS and CDR2 is SASEGT. CDR3 length: 14 residues.

This chain uses TRBV2 with TRBJ2-3; D is uncertain. V was shortened by 7 bases and J by 2 bases, with 13 bases between the two germline ends. The CDR3 totals 14 residues. Germline CDR1 SNHLY, CDR2 FYNNEI. Here the CDR3 reads CASTSGNYTDTQYF. The CDR3 DNA is TGTGCCAGCACCTCGGGTAATTACACAGATACGCAGTATTTT.

The chain recombines TRBV4-2 with TRBJ2-1, with TRBD1 matching 7 bases. V dropped 0 bases and J dropped 4; count of bases not matched to a gene: 9. Germline CDR1 reads LGHNA; CDR2 reads YNFKEQ. The CDR3 extends over 17 amino acids. The CDR3 DNA reads as TGTGCCAGCAGCCAAGAGCTTGGGACAGCGGCATACAATGAGCAGTTCTTC. Protein: CASSQELGTAAYNEQFF.

The J gene is TRBJ1-1, the V gene TRBV12-5; D call uncertain. The CDR3 is made up of 14 amino acids. Germline V CDR1 and CDR2: LGHNT, FRNRAP. Trimming removed 0 bases from V and 0 bases from J, with 5 bases in between. This chain's CDR3 is CASGLVPVNTEAFF. The CDR3 DNA is TGTGCTAGTGGTTTGGTCCCAGTGAACACTGAAGCTTTCTTT.

This clone appeared a few times. The gene calls are TRBV9 and TRBJ2-3; 8 nucleotides match TRBD2. Germline assignment: CDR1 SGDLS and CDR2 YYNGEE. Trimming cost V 7 bases and J 2 bases; bases outside gene matches: 12. This CDR3 has 16 residues. Here the CDR3 reads CASSNSGTSNTDTQYF. The CDR3 nucleotides are TGTGCCAGCTCCAATTCCGGGACTAGTAACACAGATACGCAGTATTTT.

The rearrangement joins TRBV2 to TRBJ1-5; a possible D gene is TRBD1 (6 bases). Germline V lookup: CDR1 SNHLY, CDR2 FYNNEI. There are 15 residues in the CDR3. Trimming pared 6 bases from V and 2 bases from J, leaving 14 bases between. The CDR3 sequence: CASSATGLRNQPQHF. In DNA form, the CDR3 reads TGTGCCAGCAGCGCAACAGGGTTGCGCAATCAGCCCCAGCATTTT.

The chain combines TRBV18 with TRBJ2-2; 12 bases align to TRBD1. The CDR3 length is 17 residues. Germline CDR1 KGHSH, CDR2 LQKENI. V dropped 3 bases and J dropped 7; count of bases not matched to a gene: 9. CDR3 loop: CASSPNPGQGAVGELFF. As DNA, the CDR3 is TGTGCCAGCTCACCGAACCCGGGACAGGGGGCTGTCGGGGAGCTGTTTTTT.

The chain is built from TRBV5-1 and TRBJ2-1; tentative D call: TRBD2 (5 bases). V lost 4 bases and J 5 bases, leaving 10 bases between the germline ends. Germline values: CDR1 SGHRS, CDR2 YFSETQ. This CDR3 spans 13 amino acids. The CDR3: CASSLGLDNEQFF. In DNA form, the CDR3 reads TGCGCCAGCAGCCTAGGACTGGACAATGAGCAGTTCTTC.

The chain couples TRBV11-3 to TRBJ2-5; weak D call: TRBD1 (6 bases). This CDR3 spans 13 amino acids. V shed 4 bases and J shed 2 bases, with 8 bases lying between them. In germline, CDR1 is SGHNT, CDR2 YENEEA. The CDR3 nucleotides are TGTGCCAGCAGCTCCGGACAGCAAGAGACCCAGTACTTC. It specifies CASSSGQQETQYF.

The chain is built from TRBV2 and TRBJ2-5; 7 bases are a match to TRBD2. In germline, CDR1 is SNHLY, CDR2 FYNNEI. The CDR3 loop spans 13 amino acids. Losses at the gene ends were 7 bases for V and 3 bases for J; bases not matched to a gene: 5. This CDR3 is CASTWGGKETQYF. The CDR3 DNA sequence: TGTGCCAGCACCTGGGGGGGGAAAGAGACCCAGTACTTC.

This clone was seen ten or more times. The rearrangement joins TRBV25-1 to TRBJ2-2, with 8 bases fitting TRBD2. Germline loops: CDR1 MGHDK, CDR2 SYGVNS. Unmatched junction bases numbered 4, after V lost 8 bases and J lost 2 bases. The CDR3 covers 14 residues. The CDR3 coding sequence is TGTGCCAGCGCGACTAGCGACAACACCGGGGAGCTGTTTTTT. Translating gives CASATSDNTGELFF.

The chain carries TRBV4-1 and TRBJ2-2; D is unresolved. The CDR3 is 15 amino acids. V was cut by 1 base and J by 6 bases, with 12 bases left in between. Germline loops: CDR1 MGHRA, CDR2 YSYEKL. CDR3 residues: CASSQVPSRSGELFF. DNA of the CDR3: TGCGCCAGCAGCCAAGTCCCTTCGAGGTCCGGGGAGCTGTTTTTT.

This chain links TRBV19 with TRBJ1-1, with TRBD1 matching 9 bases. This CDR3 has 13 residues. Trimming took 4 bases from V and 6 from J; bases not matched to a gene: 3. The germline CDR1 and CDR2 sequences are LNHDA and SQIVND (reference sequence). In nucleotides, the CDR3 is TGTGCCAGTAGTAGGACAGGGGTCGCTGAAGCTTTCTTT. It is translated as CASSRTGVAEAFF.

V is TRBV19 and J is TRBJ1-4; 10 bases agree with TRBD1. The CDR3 runs 15 residues. Germline loops: CDR1 LNHDA, CDR2 SQIVND (reference sequence). V gave up 10 bases and J gave up 0 bases; unmatched junction bases: 5. As DNA, the CDR3 is TGTGCCACTAGGGACAGGGGCCCAACTAATGAAAAACTGTTTTTT. Translating it yields CATRDRGPTNEKLFF.

The chain uses TRBV4-3 and TRBJ2-1, with a possible D match to TRBD1 (6 bases). The V end was cut by 0 bases, the J end by 4 bases, with 10 bases between. The CDR3 loop spans 15 amino acids. Looked up from germline, CDR1 is LGHNA and CDR2 is YSLEER. CDR3 DNA: TGCGCCAGCAGCCAAGAAGGGGACACATACAATGAGCAGTTCTTC. It codes for CASSQEGDTYNEQFF.

The genes are TRBV2 and TRBJ2-6, with a weak D call TRBD2 (6 bases). This CDR3 has 16 amino acids. V lost 4 bases to trimming and J lost 0 bases, with 10 bases between them. Germline V CDR1 and CDR2: SNHLY, FYNNEI. The CDR3 region has the DNA TGTGCCAGCAGTGGGACGGGAGTCTCTGGGGCCAACGTCCTGACTTTC. Amino acids: CASSGTGVSGANVLTF.

This clone has a single count. CDR3: CASRGAGEANEKLFF. The CDR3 nucleotides are TGTGCCAGCAGGGGCGCCGGGGAAGCTAATGAAAAACTGTTTTTT. The chain links TRBV6-5 to TRBJ1-4; no firm D call. From germline, CDR1 is MNHEY and CDR2 SVGAGI. The CDR3 covers 15 residues. Trimming took 6 bases from V and 3 from J, leaving 14 bases between them.